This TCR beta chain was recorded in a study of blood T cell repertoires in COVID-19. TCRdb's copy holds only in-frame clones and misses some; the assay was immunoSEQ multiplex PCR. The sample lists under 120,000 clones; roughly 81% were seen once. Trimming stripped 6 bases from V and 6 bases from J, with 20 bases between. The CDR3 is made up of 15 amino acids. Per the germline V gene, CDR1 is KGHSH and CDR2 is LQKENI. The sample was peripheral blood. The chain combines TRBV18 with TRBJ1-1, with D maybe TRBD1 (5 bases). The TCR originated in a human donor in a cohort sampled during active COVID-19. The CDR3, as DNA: TGTGCCAGCTCGACCCTCACATCAGGGTTCGCTGAAGCTTTCTTT. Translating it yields CASSTLTSGFAEAFF.